This record concerns one TCR beta chain sequence. The protocol was immunoSEQ multiplex PCR, while the TCRdb copy is restricted to in-frame clones and leaves out a portion. The sample has about 100,000 clones; 95% are singletons. This entry belongs to a study of technical replicates of blood from a few donors. Trimming shortened V by 6 bases and J by 5 bases, and 11 bases separated the two germline ends. Germline V gene sequence: CDR1 SGHRS, CDR2 YFSETQ. There are 12 residues in the CDR3. This sequence originates from a human donor in good health. The chain joins TRBV5-1 to TRBJ1-2; D possibly corresponds to TRBD1 (6 bases). The sequencing input was T cells isolated from PBMCs. CDR3 in DNA: TGCGCCAGCACCATGGACAGATATGGCTACACCTTC. It specifies CASTMDRYGYTF.